This is a list of T cell receptor beta chains from one sample in a study of blood T cells in healthy people across ages. TCRdb re-analysed the 5' RACE reads in MiXCR, keeping a single row per CDR3 protein. The table includes about 1,400,000 distinct CDR3 sequences, approximately 38% detected once. Sequenced input: blood. All receptors derive from a woman between 18 and 29 years old in good health. The CDR3 runs from the conserved cysteine through the conserved F or W. Clone size is stated in some rows and not others, as once, few, many or a class when expanded.

J,V,size,CDR3
TRBJ1-5,TRBV12-3/TRBV12-4,NA,CASSLMGNQPQHF
TRBJ1-1,TRBV6-5,NA,CASSYPPGTGGEAFF
TRBJ2-2,TRBV2,NA,CASSKSGRGNTGELFF
TRBJ2-1,TRBV7-2,NA,CASSRSGTGVRKYNEQFF
TRBJ1-1,TRBV14,NA,CASSQDGRKRNTEAFF
TRBJ2-3,TRBV7-3,NA,CASSPTRGGRTDTQYF
TRBJ2-5,TRBV20-1,NA,CSAYGTGKETQYF
TRBJ2-3,TRBV4-1,few,CASSQDRGRGGRPDTQYF
TRBJ2-7,TRBV7-2,NA,CASSFSAGDYEQYF
TRBJ1-2,TRBV27,NA,CASSPFEDRGQGYGYTF
TRBJ2-7,TRBV5-1,few,CASRPTNLAGVEQYF
TRBJ1-5,TRBV3-1,NA,CASSPGGSNGNQPQHF
TRBJ2-1,TRBV5-1,NA,CASSFSGAKNNEQFF
TRBJ1-5,TRBV7-2,few,CASSLGFAFQQPQHF
TRBJ2-7,TRBV11-1,NA,CASSFPSAIEQYF
TRBJ2-5,TRBV12-3/TRBV12-4,many,CASSLVSGQETQYF
TRBJ2-1,TRBV5-6,NA,CASSWDRGEQFF
TRBJ2-3,TRBV12-3/TRBV12-4,NA,CASSETGDAQYF
TRBJ1-2,TRBV7-9,few,CASTHKGTPYGYTF
TRBJ2-1,TRBV29-1,NA,CSVGGLAGGPEQFF
TRBJ2-5,TRBV24-1,NA,CATSDTRTGRRETQYF
TRBJ2-7,TRBV28,few,CAALGLYEQYF
TRBJ1-5,TRBV5-6,few,CASSLDGPYSNQPQHF
TRBJ2-3,TRBV4-1,few,CASSQEGVRTTDTQYF
TRBJ2-5,TRBV15,NA,CATSTLGETQYF
TRBJ2-1,TRBV7-2,NA,CASSFSQRGGYNEQFF
TRBJ2-7,TRBV10-3,NA,CAISESSPGQGWLPRYF
TRBJ1-5,TRBV7-2,few,CASSYSAVWPQHF
TRBJ2-1,TRBV30,few,CAWSVGSGYNEQFF
TRBJ2-5,TRBV7-9,NA,CASSLGTGGRETQYF
TRBJ2-2,TRBV27,NA,CASSLSVPSGGELFF
TRBJ2-5,TRBV5-1,many,CASSSSGEETQYF
TRBJ1-5,TRBV12-3/TRBV12-4,few,CASRRNAGPQHF
TRBJ2-2,TRBV7-2,once,CASSFLANWAGELFF
TRBJ2-4,TRBV29-1,NA,CSVTTGTGENIQYF
TRBJ2-7,TRBV10-3,many,CAISEASVDEQYF
TRBJ2-5,TRBV7-2,NA,CASSRYRVVETQYF
TRBJ2-6,TRBV29-1,NA,CSVLSDSLISGANVLTF
TRBJ2-3,TRBV6-5,NA,CASSYGAVLAGGTDTQYF
TRBJ2-4,TRBV3-1,few,CASSQSLAKNIQYF
TRBJ2-2,TRBV9,NA,CASSARESGGLFF
TRBJ1-1,TRBV29-1,NA,CSVESGSTEAFF
TRBJ1-2,TRBV20-1,few,CSVSNYGDGYTF
TRBJ2-3,TRBV10-2,few,CAIRGTQISDTQYF
NA,TRBV12-3/TRBV12-4,NA,CASTHGYEQYF
TRBJ2-3,TRBV12-3/TRBV12-4,NA,CASTRTGAGTDTQYF
TRBJ2-1,TRBV20-1,few,CSARDIGLAGSLFSDEQFF
TRBJ2-1,TRBV7-2,NA,CATGGSSYNEQFF
TRBJ2-6,TRBV2,few,CASSAQPVRTGANVLTF
TRBJ1-2,TRBV7-9,NA,CASSFWVDGYTF
TRBJ1-5,TRBV28,NA,CASRPGHFNQPQHF
TRBJ2-5,TRBV5-5,NA,CASSLGIGQSKTETQYF
TRBJ2-3,TRBV12-3/TRBV12-4,NA,CASSLPDAQYF
TRBJ2-5,TRBV6-6,few,CASSYLDGQQETQYF
NA,TRBV21-1,many,CASSKEGGGSYNEQYF
NA,TRBV20-1,NA,CSARVGSEQYF
TRBJ2-4,TRBV5-1,few,CASSSGLAGTEQYF
TRBJ1-6,TRBV28,NA,CASSPTNDSPLHF
TRBJ2-3,TRBV7-2,few,CASSVTSGLTDTQYF
TRBJ2-7,TRBV28,few,CASSRTPRSYEQYF